A single sample is the source of the 31 T cell receptor beta chains below, sequenced in a study of T-cell reconstitution after alpha-beta-depleted transplantation in children. Preparation of the TCRbeta library used unique molecular identifiers. TCRdb recomputed calls from the PCR reads with MiXCR, one row per CDR3 protein. The data contain around 700,000 distinct CDR3 sequences, roughly 13% of them singletons. This specimen consisted of PBMCs, obtained before TCRalphabeta/CD19-depleted stem cell transplant. All receptors come from a girl aged 2-15 years with congenital amegakaryocytic thrombocytopenia, due to receive a stem cell transplant.

This clonotype was recorded at least ten times. The chain is built from TRBV7-3 and TRBJ2-5; 7 bases line up with TRBD2. Germline trimming cut 5 bases from V and 0 bases from J; bases unmatched to any gene: 6. The CDR3 runs 15 residues. Germline CDR1 reads SGHTA; CDR2 reads FQGTGA. The CDR3 nucleotides read TGTGCCAGCAGCAGAGCTAGCGGATACCAAGAGACCCAGTACTTC. Protein: CASSRASGYQETQYF.

The chain links TRBV20-1 to TRBJ2-5; 12 bases fit TRBD2. After removal of 6 bases from V and 4 bases from J, the junction contained 6 bases not matched to a gene. Germline V gene lookup returns CDR1 DFQATT and CDR2 SNEGSKA (reference sequence). CDR3 length: 14 amino acids. The CDR3 nucleotides are TGCAGTGCCCGAGGACTAGCGGGACCAGAGACCCAGTACTTC. Translation gives CSARGLAGPETQYF.

The table lists this clonotype with many counts. The chain uses TRBV12-3 or TRBV12-4 and TRBJ1-2, with TRBD1 matching over 7 bases. Trimming cost V 6 bases and J 3 bases; bases outside gene matches: 10. The CDR3 runs 15 residues. This CDR3 reads CASSPGTAIHYGYTF. The DNA for the CDR3 is TGTGCCAGCAGCCCCGGGACAGCAATCCACTATGGCTACACCTTC.

This clonotype was seen repeatedly, ten times or more. This rearrangement joins TRBV20-1 to TRBJ2-7; the D gene could be TRBD1 or TRBD2 (5 bases each). The V gene's germline CDR1 is DFQATT and CDR2 SNEGSKA (reference sequence). CDR3 length: 14 amino acids. The V and J ends lost 0 bases and 2 bases respectively, with 11 bases between them. The CDR3 nucleotides read TGCAGTGCTAGAGATCCCCAGGGACCCTACGAGCAGTACTTC. The encoded protein is CSARDPQGPYEQYF.

This clonotype came up many times. This rearrangement joins TRBV29-1 to TRBJ2-2, with 7 bases lining up with TRBD2. V gave up 7 bases and J gave up 6 bases; unmatched junction bases: 8. The CDR3 extends over 13 amino acids. The germline V gene encodes CDR1 SQVTM and CDR2 ANQGSEA. CDR3 loop: CSASRGDSGELFF. The CDR3 DNA is TGCAGCGCTTCCCGGGGGGATTCCGGGGAGCTGTTTTTT.

This clonotype was observed many times. The chain carries TRBV20-1 and TRBJ1-5; 7 bases agree with TRBD1. V lost 3 bases to trimming and J lost 7 bases; unmatched junction nucleotides: 9. The CDR3 extends over 14 amino acids. The V gene's germline CDR1 is DFQATT and CDR2 SNEGSKA (reference sequence). The CDR3 protein is CSASYPDRDQPQHF. The CDR3 DNA reads as TGCAGTGCTAGTTACCCAGACAGGGACCAGCCCCAGCATTTT.

This clonotype appeared a few times. The chain is built from TRBV28 and TRBJ2-2; D perhaps matches TRBD2 (5 bases). CDR3 length: 16 residues. Trimming removed 4 bases from V and 0 bases from J, with 12 bases in between. Germline V gives CDR1 MDHEN, CDR2 SYDVKM. CDR3 in amino acids: CASSSRGYPNTGELFF. In nucleotides, the CDR3 is TGTGCCAGCAGTTCTCGAGGGTACCCGAACACCGGGGAGCTGTTTTTT.

CDR3 amino acids: CSVDLDGYTF. The CDR3 region has the DNA TGCAGCGTTGATTTGGATGGCTACACCTTC. V and J are TRBV29-1 and TRBJ1-2; D ambiguous. From germline, CDR1 is SQVTM and CDR2 ANQGSEA. This CDR3 spans 10 amino acids. The V end lost 3 bases, the J end lost 6 bases, and 5 bases lay between the germline ends.

This clonotype was counted ten times or more. The chain is built from TRBV7-3 and TRBJ1-6; D perhaps matches TRBD1 (6 bases). The V end lost 0 bases, the J end lost 8 bases, and 11 bases lay between the germline ends. The CDR3 totals 15 residues. Germline CDR1 reads SGHTA; CDR2 reads FQGTGA. In DNA form, the CDR3 reads TGTGCCAGCAGCTTAACAGGGGGAGTAGATTCACCCCTCCACTTT. Its protein product is CASSLTGGVDSPLHF.

This rearrangement joins TRBV5-1 to TRBJ2-1, with 9 positions matching TRBD2. The CDR3 contains 17 residues. V gave up 0 bases and J gave up 2 bases; unmatched junction bases: 6. CDR1 and CDR2 from the germline V gene are SGHRS and YFSETQ. This chain's CDR3 is CASSLGLAGFTYNEQFF. CDR3 coding DNA: TGCGCCAGCAGCTTGGGGCTAGCGGGATTCACCTACAATGAGCAGTTCTTC.

The rearrangement uses TRBV29-1 and TRBJ2-5; the D gene is possibly TRBD1 (5 bases). With 0 bases removed from V and 5 bases from J, the gap between germline ends came to 16 bases. CDR1 is SQVTM and CDR2 is ANQGSEA in the germline V gene. The CDR3 has 15 amino acids. The CDR3 bases are TGCAGCGTTGAAGATCTTCGGCGAAGGGGTGAGACCCAGTACTTC. Its translation is CSVEDLRRRGETQYF.

The rearrangement links TRBV5-1 to TRBJ2-3; 9 nucleotides match TRBD2. The CDR3 length is 18 residues. The V and J ends lost 0 bases and 0 bases, in that order; junction bases with no gene match: 8. CDR1 SGHRS and CDR2 YFSETQ come from the germline V gene. The CDR3 DNA reads TGCGCCAGCAGCTTGGCCGAAAAAGGACTAGCGAGCACAGATACGCAGTATTTT. Translation gives CASSLAEKGLASTDTQYF. Drawing the rest from reference TRBV5-1 and TRBJ2-3, the complete variable domain is KAGVTQTPRYLIKTRGQQVTLSCSPISGHRSVSWYQQTPGQGLQFLFEYFSETQRNKGNFPGRFSGRQFSNSRSEMNVSTLELGDSALYLCASSLAEKGLASTDTQYFGPGTRLTVL.

The V and J genes are TRBV5-1 and TRBJ2-3; 8 bases align to TRBD2. The germline V gene encodes CDR1 SGHRS and CDR2 YFSETQ. The CDR3 is 20 amino acids. V shed 2 bases and J 0 bases; nucleotides not matched to a gene: 17. Here the CDR3 DNA reads TGCGCCAGCAGCTTTCCGTCCCATCTTCCTAGCGGGTCTAGCACAGATACGCAGTATTTT. This sequence encodes CASSFPSHLPSGSSTDTQYF.

This clonotype was seen many times. V usage is TRBV6-5 and J usage is TRBJ1-1; D unclear. V was pared by 8 bases and J by 3 bases, with 10 bases between. Germline lookup yields CDR1 MNHEY and CDR2 SVGAGI. There are 12 residues in the CDR3. This CDR3 is CASGRGDTEAFF. The CDR3 DNA follows: TGTGCCAGCGGTCGTGGGGACACTGAAGCTTTCTTT.

The V gene is TRBV7-3, the J gene TRBJ2-2; 8 bases line up with TRBD1. From germline, CDR1 is SGHTA and CDR2 FQGTGA. Germline trimming cut 4 bases from V and 7 bases from J; bases unmatched to any gene: 5. The CDR3 has 14 amino acids. CDR3 loop: CASSSTGGHGELFF. CDR3 bases: TGTGCCAGCAGCTCCACAGGGGGTCACGGGGAGCTGTTTTTT.

This clonotype has at least ten counts. The chain combines TRBV12-3 or TRBV12-4 with TRBJ2-3; D is perhaps TRBD1 (5 bases). The V gene lost 7 bases and the J gene lost 6 bases, with 14 bases spanning the gap. There are 13 residues in the CDR3. The CDR3 DNA is TGTGCCAGCACCGCCAGTAGGGGTGATACGCAGTATTTT. Its protein is CASTASRGDTQYF.

There are a few counts of this clonotype. The chain uses TRBV20-1 and TRBJ2-7, with no clear D. The germline gives CDR1 DFQATT, CDR2 SNEGSKA (reference sequence). The CDR3 has 13 amino acids. V lost 1 base and J 4 bases, leaving 11 bases between the germline ends. The CDR3 protein is CSARAAEKYEQYF. CDR3 nucleotide sequence: TGCAGTGCTAGAGCGGCAGAGAAATACGAGCAGTACTTC.

DNA of the CDR3: TGTGCCACCAGTGAGTTTCCTGGCGGGAGTATCGATGAGCAGTTCTTC. It yields the protein CATSEFPGGSIDEQFF. The rearrangement uses TRBV24-1 and TRBJ2-1; 7 bases are a match to TRBD2. The CDR3 consists of 16 residues. V dropped 4 bases and J dropped 8; count of bases not matched to a gene: 13. Germline V lookup: CDR1 KGHDR, CDR2 SFDVKD.

This clonotype was recorded many times. The chain uses TRBV11-2 and TRBJ2-7; D remains unclear. Per germline, CDR1 SGHAT and CDR2 FQNNGV. Trimming took 1 base from V and 2 from J, leaving 6 bases between them. There are 13 residues in the CDR3. CDR3 region: CASSLAQAYEQYF. CDR3 nucleotides: TGTGCCAGCAGCTTAGCGCAGGCCTACGAGCAGTACTTC.

Many counts were recorded for this clonotype. CDR3 loop: CSVVAGALSAQYF. The CDR3 bases are TGCAGCGTTGTGGCGGGCGCTTTGTCGGCCCAGTACTTC. The rearrangement joins TRBV29-1 to TRBJ2-5, with a weak D call TRBD2 (5 bases). The V end lost 4 bases, the J end lost 9 bases, and 18 bases lay between the germline ends. This CDR3 region has 13 residues. Germline values: CDR1 SQVTM, CDR2 ANQGSEA. Combining the CDR3 with reference TRBV29-1 and TRBJ2-5 gives the whole variable domain SAVISQKPSRDICQRGTSLTIQCQVDSQVTMMFWYRQQPGQSLTLIATANQGSEATYESGFVIDKFPISRPNLTFSTLTVSNMSPEDSSIYLCSVVAGALSAQYFGPGTRLLVL.

This clonotype has at least ten counts. The chain has TRBV10-3 and TRBJ1-1; 8 nucleotides align to TRBD1. CDR3 length: 14 amino acids. J lost 4 bases, V lost 7 bases, and 8 bases had no gene match. Germline V lookup: CDR1 ENHRY, CDR2 SYGVKD. For the CDR3, the DNA is TGTGCCATCACCCAGACAGGGGAGGGCACTGAAGCTTTCTTT. Translating it yields CAITQTGEGTEAFF.

This chain joins TRBV5-1 and TRBJ2-3, with unresolved D. The V end lost 0 bases, the J end lost 6 bases, and 17 bases lay between the germline ends. The CDR3 loop spans 16 amino acids. Germline loops: CDR1 SGHRS, CDR2 YFSETQ. As DNA, the CDR3 is TGCGCCAGCAGCTTGGTAGTGCGTCAAGACACGGATACGCAGTATTTT. Protein sequence: CASSLVVRQDTDTQYF.

This clonotype was picked up a small number of times. J is TRBJ1-1 and V is TRBV27, with D tentatively TRBD1 (5 bases). The CDR3 is 14 amino acids. The V gene's germline CDR1 is MNHEY and CDR2 SMNVEV (reference sequence). Trimming took off 3 bases at V and 1 base at J, with 9 bases between the two ends. The CDR3 nucleotides read TGTGCCAGCAGTTTCCGGGGCGCGAACACTGAAGCTTTCTTT. It specifies CASSFRGANTEAFF.

In this sample, this clonotype turned up many times. The J gene is TRBJ2-3, the V gene TRBV28, with 8 bases that match TRBD2. CDR1 and CDR2 from the germline V gene are MDHEN and SYDVKM. This CDR3 comprises 16 residues. The ends lost 1 base at V and 5 bases at J; junction bases unmatched: 8. The CDR3 region has the DNA TGTGCCAGCAGTTTATCTCAGCGGGAGTCTTTAGATACGCAGTATTTT. It specifies CASSLSQRESLDTQYF. Based on the CDR3 plus reference TRBV28 and TRBJ2-3, the full variable domain is DVKVTQSSRYLVKRTGEKVFLECVQDMDHENMFWYRQDPGLGLRLIYFSYDVKMKEKGDIPEGYSVSREKKERFSLILESASTNQTSMYLCASSLSQRESLDTQYFGPGTRLTVL.

V and J are TRBV7-9 and TRBJ2-5; D unclear. Trimming shortened V by 4 bases and J by 5 bases, and 20 bases separated the two germline ends. The length of the CDR3 is 16 residues. Germline-derived CDR1 and CDR2 are SEHNR and FQNEAQ (reference sequence). CDR3 DNA sequence: TGTGCCAGCAGCTCGCTCCCCGAAGGAGTCTGGGAGACCCAGTACTTC. As protein: CASSSLPEGVWETQYF.

At least ten counts were recorded for this clonotype. The chain joins TRBV7-8 to TRBJ2-1, with D perhaps TRBD1 (6 bases). The germline V and J ends were trimmed by 5 bases and 0 bases, with 14 bases remaining between them. From germline, CDR1 is SGHVS and CDR2 FQNEAQ. This CDR3 comprises 16 residues. The DNA of the CDR3 is TGTGCCAGCAGCCTTCCGAGGGGGATCTCCTACAATGAGCAGTTCTTC. It translates to CASSLPRGISYNEQFF. Full variable domain (missing parts from reference TRBV7-8 and TRBJ2-1): GAGVSQSPRYKVAKRGQDVALRCDPISGHVSLFWYQQALGQGPEFLTYFQNEAQLDKSGLPSDRFFAERPEGSVSTLKIQRTQQEDSAVYLCASSLPRGISYNEQFFGPGTRLTVL.

The rearrangement uses TRBV18 and TRBJ1-2; unclear D gene. This CDR3 is built from 15 residues. The ends were cut back, 6 bases at V and 8 bases at J, with 22 bases in the middle. Germline V gene lookup returns CDR1 KGHSH and CDR2 LQKENI. The chain's CDR3 is CASSLDEMVERGYTF. CDR3 nucleotide sequence: TGTGCCAGCTCGCTGGACGAGATGGTAGAGAGGGGCTACACCTTC.

V usage is TRBV30 and J usage is TRBJ2-1, with no clear D. With 1 base removed from V and 4 bases from J, the gap between germline ends came to 14 bases. The germline CDR1 and CDR2 sequences are GTSNPN and SVGIG (reference sequence). The CDR3 has 15 amino acids. CDR3 coding DNA: TGTGCCTGGAGTGCCTTCCGCCTACCTTACAATGAGCAGTTCTTC. Translated: CAWSAFRLPYNEQFF.

This clonotype was observed many times. J is TRBJ2-2 and V is TRBV12-3 or TRBV12-4, with TRBD2 identical over 11 bases. This CDR3 is 15 amino acids long. Losses at the gene ends were 10 bases for V and 6 bases for J; bases not matched to a gene: 10. The CDR3 is CATQVLAGDAGELFF. As DNA, the CDR3 is TGTGCCACCCAAGTACTAGCGGGAGACGCCGGGGAGCTGTTTTTT.

This clonotype was observed many times. The chain combines TRBV5-1 with TRBJ2-1, with D perhaps matching TRBD1 (6 bases). V dropped 2 bases and J dropped 0 bases, with 15 bases sitting between them. This CDR3 region has 17 residues. Germline lookup yields CDR1 SGHRS and CDR2 YFSETQ. For the CDR3, the DNA is TGCGCCAGCAGCTTAGCTCAGGGGTCGAGCTCCTACAATGAGCAGTTCTTC. Translation gives CASSLAQGSSSYNEQFF.

A remark on this clonotype: A much larger clone differs from this one at a single base, so this may be a read error. CDR3 amino acids: CASSLGPTANYGYTF. CDR3 DNA sequence: TGTGCCAGCAGCTTGGGTCCGACGGCCAACTATGGCTACACCTTC. The chain is built from TRBV5-6 and TRBJ1-2; no definite D call. The germline V gene has CDR1 SGHDT and CDR2 YYEEEE. V lost 0 bases and J 2 bases, leaving 11 bases between the germline ends. The length of the CDR3 is 15 residues.